This TCR beta chain was documented in a study of blood T cells in healthy people across ages (dated by TCRdb to 2014 to 2015). Concerning the study at large: Template switching captured roughly one uniquely barcoded TCR beta cDNA molecule per two T cells in model experiments. Using deep sequencing normalized with unique cDNA molecular identifiers, the study measured how TCR beta repertoire diversity changes with age. Donors were grouped into four age groups: young (average approximately 15 years), middle-aged (less than 40), aged (around 62) and long-lived (approximately 78). To avoid experimental bias, donors of different ages were distributed randomly across sequencing lanes. For two donors (one aged 18 to 30 and one aged 80 or older), the study analyzed two additional independent replicas of 1 million unique cDNA reads from the same blood draw. Overall study outcomes, separate from this receptor: Observed TCR beta diversity per million T cells fell roughly linearly with age, and a significant reduction was already apparent by age roughly 41. Estimates of total diversity based on one million sequenced T cells were regarded as lower bounds and as underestimates. Bulk unsorted PBMC profiling prevented conclusive comparison of naive and antigen-experienced compartments. Observed TCR beta diversity correlated strongly with the percentage of naive T cells measured by flow cytometry. Because donor CMV infection status was unknown, age-related changes in expanded clonotypes were potentially confounded. Compared with the aged group, more naive CD4+ T cells, fewer expanded clones and increased TCR diversity were shown by the long-lived group, suggesting age selection.

The roughly 39 donors, aged about 6 to 95 years, were systemically healthy Caucasian individuals from Russia. Each donor gave ten milliliters of peripheral blood, collected into EDTA-treated Vacutainer tubes. Ficoll-Paque density-gradient centrifugation was used to isolate PBMCs, with at least 6 million per sample. Total RNA was extracted from PBMCs with Trizol reagent, with at least 6 micrograms obtained per sample. Naive CD45RAhigh/CD27high T cell percentages were measured by flow cytometry on a PBMC aliquot from every donor. Inclusive of the bounding cysteine and phenylalanine, the CDR3 is 16 residues long. The CDR3 DNA has 48 bases and is translated from base 1. Preparation of the library involved 5' RACE. TCRdb shows the sequencer as Illumina HiSeq 2500. A second PCR of about 7 to 12 cycles was run with a J-beta primer mix and a sample-barcoded 5' primer. A template-switch 5' adaptor carrying 12 random nucleotides introduced a unique molecular identifier onto each TCR beta cDNA molecule. Each sample yielded at least 3 million CDR3-containing paired-end reads. First-strand cDNA was synthesized from all RNA with the Mint cDNA synthesis kit, primed by a TRBC-specific oligonucleotide. All cDNA was treated with uracil-DNA glycosylase and then went through a first 18-cycle PCR with the universal primers M1SS and BC2_uni_R. The authors processed their data as follows. For normalization, 1 million high-quality reads, each with a distinct molecular identifier, were randomly selected from each sample. Instead of being binned into consensus sequences, reads that shared molecular identifiers were thrown out. MiTCR, set to a Q25 quality threshold and the strictest error-elimination algorithm, was used for CDR3 identification, clonotype clustering and error correction. Lower-bound total TCR beta diversity was estimated with a nonparametric unseen species model using Euler transformation. TCRdb trimmed the raw reads at Q25, called clones with MiXCR and kept productive beta chains. Entries that share a CDR3 protein sequence are merged under the most common genes and DNA. The V and J calls follow TCRdb's processing rather than the paper's. Recorded for this sample are about 760,000 distinct CDR3 sequences; 56% of them occurred a single time. Approximately 24% of the sample goes to the ten largest clones.

In the case of this clonotype: It lacks a known antigen. At one end, the junction sequence differs from germline, possibly due to a read error.

The receptor was derived from a man aged 35 to 55 in good health. Source material: blood. The rearrangement joined TRBV12-3 or TRBV12-4 to TRBJ1-2; TRBD1 fits 9 bases in the junction. The nucleotide sequence is given as TGTGCCAGCAGTTTAGGGGGGACAGGGTCGATCTATGGCCACACCTTC. Its protein product is CASSLGGTGSIYGHTF.